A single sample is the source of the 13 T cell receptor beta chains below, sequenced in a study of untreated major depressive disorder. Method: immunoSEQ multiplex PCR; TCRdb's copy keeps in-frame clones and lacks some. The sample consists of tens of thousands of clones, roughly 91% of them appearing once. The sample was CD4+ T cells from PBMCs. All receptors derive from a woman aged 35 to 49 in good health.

The CDR3 reads CASTRGREVYNEQFF. DNA of the CDR3: TGTGCCAGCACGCGAGGGCGGGAGGTCTACAATGAGCAGTTCTTC. The gene calls are TRBV2 and TRBJ2-1; the match to TRBD2 covers 8 bases. Germline V lookup: CDR1 SNHLY, CDR2 FYNNEI. Trimming took 7 bases from V and 3 from J; bases not matched to a gene: 8. CDR3 size: 15 residues. The full variable domain, completed using reference TRBV2 and TRBJ2-1, is EPEVTQTPSHQVTQMGQEVILRCVPISNHLYFYWYRQILGQKVEFLVSFYNNEISEKSEIFDDQFSVERPDGSNFTLKIRSTKLEDSAMYFCASTRGREVYNEQFFGPGTRLTVL.

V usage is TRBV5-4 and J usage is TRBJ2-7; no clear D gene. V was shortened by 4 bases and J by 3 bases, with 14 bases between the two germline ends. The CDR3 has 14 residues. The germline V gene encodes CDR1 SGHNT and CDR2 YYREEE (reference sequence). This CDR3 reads CASSHILDGYEQYV. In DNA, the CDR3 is TGTGCCAGCAGCCATATTCTGGACGGCTACGAGCAGTACGTC.

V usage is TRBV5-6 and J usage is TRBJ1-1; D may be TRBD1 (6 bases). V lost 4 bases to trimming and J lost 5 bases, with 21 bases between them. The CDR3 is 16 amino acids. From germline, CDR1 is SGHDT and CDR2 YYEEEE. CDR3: CASSRPGTLGITEAFF. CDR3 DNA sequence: TGTGCCAGCAGCCGTCCCGGGACATTAGGAATAACTGAAGCTTTCTTT.

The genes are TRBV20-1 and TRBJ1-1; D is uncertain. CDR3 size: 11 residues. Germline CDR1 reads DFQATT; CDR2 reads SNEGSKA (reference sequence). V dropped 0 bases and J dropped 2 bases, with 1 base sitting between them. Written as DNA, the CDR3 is TGCAGTGCTAGAGACAACACTGAAGCTTTCTTT. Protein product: CSARDNTEAFF.

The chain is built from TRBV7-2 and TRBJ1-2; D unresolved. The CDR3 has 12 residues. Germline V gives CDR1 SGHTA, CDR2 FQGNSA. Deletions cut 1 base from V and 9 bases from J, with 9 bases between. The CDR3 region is CASSLDGPSYTF. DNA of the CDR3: TGTGCCAGCAGCTTAGACGGCCCGAGCTACACCTTC.

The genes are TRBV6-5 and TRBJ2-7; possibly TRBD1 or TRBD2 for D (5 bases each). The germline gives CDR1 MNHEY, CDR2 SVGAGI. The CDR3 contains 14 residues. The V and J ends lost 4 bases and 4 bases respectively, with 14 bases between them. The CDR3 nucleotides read TGTGCCAGCAGTTTCGACGGGGCCGAATACGAGCAGTACTTC. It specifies CASSFDGAEYEQYF.

CDR3 sequence reads: CASSLIGGSGNTIYF. The CDR3, as DNA: TGTGCCAGCAGCTTGATTGGCGGCTCTGGAAACACCATATATTTT. The rearrangement joins TRBV5-4 to TRBJ1-3; no reliable D call. In germline, CDR1 is SGHNT, CDR2 YYREEE (reference sequence). The CDR3 sequence is 15 residues long. V was cut by 1 base and J by 0 bases, with 8 bases left in between.

The CDR3 DNA is TGTGCCAGTAAAACAGGTCAACGAGGCTACACCTTC. It translates to CASKTGQRGYTF. The chain links TRBV19 to TRBJ1-2; a possible D gene is TRBD1 (5 bases). CDR1 is LNHDA and CDR2 is SQIVND in the germline V gene (reference sequence). This CDR3 region has 12 residues. With 7 bases removed from V and 8 bases from J, the gap between germline ends came to 14 bases. Filled out from reference TRBV19 and TRBJ1-2, the complete variable domain reads DGGITQSPKYLFRKEGQNVTLSCEQNLNHDAMYWYRQDPGQGLRLIYYSQIVNDFQKGDIAEGYSVSREKKESFPLTVTSAQKNPTAFYLCASKTGQRGYTFGSGTRLTVV.

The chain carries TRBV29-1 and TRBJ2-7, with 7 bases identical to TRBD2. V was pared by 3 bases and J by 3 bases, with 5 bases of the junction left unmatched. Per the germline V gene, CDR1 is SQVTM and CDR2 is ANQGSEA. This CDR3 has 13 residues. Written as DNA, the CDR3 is TGCAGCGTTGAGCGGGAGTCTAGCTACGAGCAGTACTTC. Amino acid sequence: CSVERESSYEQYF.

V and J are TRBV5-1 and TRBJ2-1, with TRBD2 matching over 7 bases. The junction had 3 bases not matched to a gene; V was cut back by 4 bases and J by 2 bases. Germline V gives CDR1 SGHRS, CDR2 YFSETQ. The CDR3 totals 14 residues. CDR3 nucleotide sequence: TGCGCCAGCAGCGGGGGGGGACCCTACAATGAGCAGTTCTTC. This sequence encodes CASSGGGPYNEQFF.

As DNA, the CDR3 is TGTGCCAGCAGTTTTCAGTTACCTAATCAGCCCCAGCATTTT. Amino acid sequence: CASSFQLPNQPQHF. The chain links TRBV28 to TRBJ1-5, with D unclear. The CDR3 contains 14 residues. Trimming left V 3 bases short and J 4 bases short, with 10 bases between. CDR1 and CDR2 from the germline V gene are MDHEN and SYDVKM.

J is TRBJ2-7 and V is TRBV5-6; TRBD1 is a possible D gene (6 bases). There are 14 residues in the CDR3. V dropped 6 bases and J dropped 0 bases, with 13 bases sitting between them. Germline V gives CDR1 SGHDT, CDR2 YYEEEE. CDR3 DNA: TGTGCCAGCACCTTAAGACAGGCCTCCTACGAGCAGTACGTC. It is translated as CASTLRQASYEQYV.

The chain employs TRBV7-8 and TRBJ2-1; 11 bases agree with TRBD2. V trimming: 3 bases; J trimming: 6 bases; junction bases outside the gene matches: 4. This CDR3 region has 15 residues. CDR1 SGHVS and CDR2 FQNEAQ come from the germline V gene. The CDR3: CASSFTSGRTNEQFF. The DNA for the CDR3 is TGTGCCAGCAGCTTTACTAGCGGGAGAACCAATGAGCAGTTCTTC.